This T cell receptor (beta chain) derives from a study of blood T cell repertoires in COVID-19. Study-wide context: Samples representing acute and convalescent COVID-19 were sourced from the United States, Italy and Spain. PBMCs, B-cell-depleted T cells, or T cells were the source of the cDNA or gDNA that made up the material.

Original processing methods: Amplified reference gene primers provided the basis for estimating nucleated cell counts. Clones were sequenced by immunoSEQ multiplex PCR, and TCRdb holds only the in-frame ones, with some missing. V, J and clone size reflect that table, while D and trimming were determined from the DNA. The data hold fewer than 200,000 clones, with around 93% observed a single time. The sequence was obtained from a woman between 50 and 59 years old with acute or convalescent COVID-19. The material sequenced was peripheral blood.

This chain's CDR3 is CASKATGQGGETQYF. The DNA of the CDR3 is TGTGCCAGCAAAGCGACAGGGCAAGGGGGAGAGACCCAGTACTTC. The chain links TRBV6-5 to TRBJ2-5; 7 bases agree with TRBD1. Germline CDR1 and CDR2: MNHEY and SVGAGI. The CDR3 spans 15 residues. With V trimmed by 7 bases and J by 4 bases, 12 bases remained unmatched.